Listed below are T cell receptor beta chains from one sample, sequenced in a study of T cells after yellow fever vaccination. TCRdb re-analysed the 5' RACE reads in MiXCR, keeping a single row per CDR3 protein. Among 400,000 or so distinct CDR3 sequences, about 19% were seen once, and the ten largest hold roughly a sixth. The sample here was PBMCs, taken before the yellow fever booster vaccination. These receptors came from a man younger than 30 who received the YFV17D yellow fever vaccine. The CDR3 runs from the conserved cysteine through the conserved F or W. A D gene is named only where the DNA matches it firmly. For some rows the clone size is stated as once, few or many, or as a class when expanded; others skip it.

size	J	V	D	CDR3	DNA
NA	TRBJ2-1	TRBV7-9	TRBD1	CASSLVTGDEQFF	TGTGCCAGCAGCTTAGTGACAGGGGATGAGCAGTTCTTC
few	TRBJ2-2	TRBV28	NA	CASSLPGQRELFF	TGTGCCAGCAGTCTCCCAGGGCAACGGGAGCTGTTTTTT
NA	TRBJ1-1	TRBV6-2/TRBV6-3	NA	CASSLTSQAFF	TGTGCCAGCAGCTTAACCTCCCAGGCTTTCTTT
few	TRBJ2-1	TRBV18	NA	CASSQNTGIYNEQFF	TGTGCCAGCTCACAAAACACAGGGATCTACAATGAGCAGTTCTTC
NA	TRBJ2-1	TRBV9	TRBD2	CASSSPTSGGAREQFF	TGTGCCAGCAGCTCTCCTACTAGCGGGGGGGCCCGTGAGCAGTTCTTC
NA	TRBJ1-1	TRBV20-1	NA	CSAQQGGWTEAFF	TGCAGTGCTCAACAAGGGGGGTGGACTGAAGCTTTCTTT
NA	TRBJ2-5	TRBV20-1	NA	CSAVTGTSGETQYF	TGCAGTGCTGTTACCGGGACCTCGGGTGAGACCCAGTACTTC
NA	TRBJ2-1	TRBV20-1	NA	CSARVLGASYNEQFF	TGCAGTGCTAGAGTTCTAGGTGCCTCCTACAATGAGCAGTTCTTC
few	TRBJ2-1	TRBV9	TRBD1	CASSTIRDRGVHEQFF	TGTGCCAGCAGCACGATTCGGGACAGGGGAGTCCATGAGCAGTTCTTC
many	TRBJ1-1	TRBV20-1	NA	CSARGPGTEAFF	TGCAGTGCCCGGGGCCCTGGGACTGAAGCTTTCTTT
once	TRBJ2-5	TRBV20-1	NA	CSARDRRGHGTQYF	TGCAGTGCTAGAGATCGCCGGGGGCACGGGACCCAGTACTTC
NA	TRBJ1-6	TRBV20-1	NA	CSAPQGNSPLHF	TGCAGTGCCCCCCAGGGGAATTCACCCCTCCACTTT
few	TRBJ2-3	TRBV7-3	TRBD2	CASSSGRGRGDTQYF	TGTGCCAGCAGCTCAGGGCGGGGGAGAGGGGATACGCAGTATTTT
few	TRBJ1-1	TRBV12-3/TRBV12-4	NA	CASSSGRTLNTEAFF	TGTGCCAGCAGTTCGGGCAGAACATTGAACACTGAAGCTTTCTTT
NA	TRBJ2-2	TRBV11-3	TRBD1	CASSPTRGMAGELFF	TGTGCCAGCAGCCCAACCAGGGGGATGGCCGGGGAGCTGTTTTTT
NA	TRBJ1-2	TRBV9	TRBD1	CASSVGTGTYGYTF	TGTGCCAGCAGCGTAGGGACAGGTACCTATGGCTACACCTTC
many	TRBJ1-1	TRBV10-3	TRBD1	CAISRTPDRESTEAFF	TGTGCCATCAGTAGAACTCCGGACAGGGAGAGCACTGAAGCTTTCTTT
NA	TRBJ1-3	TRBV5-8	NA	CASSPEGYTNTGNTIYF	TGTGCCAGCAGCCCCGAGGGGTATACCAACACTGGAAACACCATATATTTT
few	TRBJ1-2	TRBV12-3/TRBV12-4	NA	CASSFRGSGYTF	TGTGCCAGCAGTTTTAGGGGGAGCGGCTACACCTTC
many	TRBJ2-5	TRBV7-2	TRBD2	CASSLVGLAGNQETQYF	TGTGCCAGCAGCTTAGTGGGACTAGCGGGGAATCAAGAGACCCAGTACTTC
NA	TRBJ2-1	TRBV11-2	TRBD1	CASSRRQGAYNEQFF	TGTGCCAGCAGTCGGCGACAGGGGGCGTATAATGAGCAGTTCTTC
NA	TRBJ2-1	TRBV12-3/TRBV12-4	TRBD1	CASSLARQGLGNEQFF	TGTGCCAGCAGTTTAGCGCGACAGGGGCTTGGCAATGAGCAGTTCTTC
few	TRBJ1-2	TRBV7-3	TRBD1	CASSSTGTETYGYTF	TGTGCCAGCAGCTCGACCGGGACAGAAACTTATGGCTACACCTTC
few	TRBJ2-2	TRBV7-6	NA	CASSLWGFDTGELFF	TGTGCCAGCAGCTTGTGGGGCTTTGACACCGGGGAGCTGTTTTTT
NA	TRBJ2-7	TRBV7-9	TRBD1	CASSLAKQGLHEQYF	TGTGCCAGCAGCTTAGCGAAACAGGGGCTCCACGAGCAGTACTTC
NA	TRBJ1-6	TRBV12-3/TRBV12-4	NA	CASSYPGAPLHF	TGTGCCAGCAGTTACCCAGGGGCACCCCTCCACTTT
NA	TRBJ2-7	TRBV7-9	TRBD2	CASSGGPEYEQYF	TGTGCCAGCTCGGGGGGGCCTGAATACGAGCAGTACTTC
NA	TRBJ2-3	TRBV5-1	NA	CASSPRLGTDTQYF	TGCGCCAGCAGCCCTCGACTAGGCACAGATACGCAGTATTTT
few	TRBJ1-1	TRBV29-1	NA	CSTGTEAFF	TGCAGCACAGGGACTGAAGCTTTCTTT
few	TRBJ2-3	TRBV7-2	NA	CASSQPNSDTQYF	TGTGCCAGCAGCCAACCAAACTCAGATACGCAGTATTTT
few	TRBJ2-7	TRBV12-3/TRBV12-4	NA	CASSTQGLGEQYF	TGTGCCAGCAGTACACAGGGATTAGGCGAGCAGTACTTC
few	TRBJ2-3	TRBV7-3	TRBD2	CASSPGLAGVVDTQYF	TGTGCCAGCAGCCCGGGACTAGCGGGGGTCGTAGATACGCAGTATTTT
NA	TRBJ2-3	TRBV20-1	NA	CSASWVRVSTDTQYF	TGCAGTGCTAGCTGGGTTCGCGTAAGCACAGATACGCAGTATTTT
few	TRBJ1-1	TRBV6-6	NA	CASSYRAGNSEAFF	TGTGCCAGCAGTTACCGAGCAGGGAACTCCGAAGCTTTCTTT
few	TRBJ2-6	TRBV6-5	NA	CASRPLALGANVLTF	TGTGCCAGCAGGCCCTTAGCTTTGGGGGCCAACGTCCTGACTTTC
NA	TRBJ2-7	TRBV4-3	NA	CASSQASGTRYEQYF	TGCGCCAGCAGCCAGGCCTCCGGGACTCGCTACGAGCAGTACTTC
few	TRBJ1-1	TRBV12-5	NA	CASGLDQSEAFF	TGTGCTAGTGGTTTGGACCAGAGTGAAGCTTTCTTT
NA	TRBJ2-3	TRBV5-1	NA	CASSLNAWTTLSTDTQYF	TGCGCCAGCAGCTTAAATGCTTGGACAACTCTTAGCACAGATACGCAGTATTTT
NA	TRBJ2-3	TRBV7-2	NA	CASTPRGGSSTDTQYF	TGTGCCAGCACCCCCCGGGGCGGGTCTAGCACAGATACGCAGTATTTT
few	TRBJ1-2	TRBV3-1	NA	CASSQQSRGWGYGYTF	TGTGCCAGCAGCCAACAAAGCAGGGGTTGGGGCTATGGCTACACCTTC
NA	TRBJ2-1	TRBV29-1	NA	CSVRGSSYNEQFF	TGCAGCGTTCGGGGGAGCTCCTACAATGAGCAGTTCTTC
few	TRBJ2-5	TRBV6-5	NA	CASSYQHGMGETQYF	TGTGCCAGCAGTTATCAACACGGGATGGGAGAGACCCAGTACTTC
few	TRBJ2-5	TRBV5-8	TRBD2	CASSLAYGGAETQYF	TGTGCCAGCAGCTTGGCTTACGGGGGGGCAGAGACCCAGTACTTC
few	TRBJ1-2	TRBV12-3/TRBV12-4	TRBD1	CASSSGQGSSWGYTF	TGTGCCAGCAGTTCTGGACAGGGCTCATCTTGGGGCTACACCTTC
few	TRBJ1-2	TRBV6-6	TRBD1	CASRLLRDRANYGYTF	TGTGCCAGCAGGCTCCTCCGGGACAGGGCCAACTATGGCTACACCTTC
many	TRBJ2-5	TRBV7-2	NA	CASSFRQGLTQETQYF	TGTGCCAGCAGCTTCAGGCAGGGGCTCACCCAAGAGACCCAGTACTTC
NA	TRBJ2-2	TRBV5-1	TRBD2	CASSPSGGVDTGELFF	TGCGCCAGCAGTCCTAGCGGGGGAGTAGACACCGGGGAGCTGTTTTTT
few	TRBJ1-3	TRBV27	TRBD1	CASGQVAGNTIYF	TGTGCCAGCGGACAGGTTGCTGGAAACACCATATATTTT
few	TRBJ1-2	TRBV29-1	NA	CSVKRALWIDGYTF	TGCAGCGTTAAGAGGGCCCTTTGGATTGATGGCTACACCTTC
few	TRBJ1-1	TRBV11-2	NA	CASSLEPENTEAFF	TGTGCCAGCAGCTTAGAGCCAGAAAACACTGAAGCTTTCTTT
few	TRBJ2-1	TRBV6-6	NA	CASREGLGYNEQFF	TGTGCCAGCAGAGAGGGACTCGGATACAATGAGCAGTTCTTC
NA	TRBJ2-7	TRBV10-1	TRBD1	CASSESGQIYEQYF	TGCGCCAGCAGTGAGTCGGGACAGATCTACGAGCAGTACTTC
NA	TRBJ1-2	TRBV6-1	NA	CASSEDTSRGYTF	TGTGCCAGCAGTGAGGACACCTCGAGGGGCTACACCTTC
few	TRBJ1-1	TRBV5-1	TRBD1	CASSSGTEGTEAFF	TGCGCCAGCAGCTCCGGGACAGAGGGGACTGAAGCTTTCTTT
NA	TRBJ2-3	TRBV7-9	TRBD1	CASSLRGGANHGDTQYF	TGTGCCAGCAGCTTAAGAGGGGGCGCAAATCATGGAGATACGCAGTATTTT
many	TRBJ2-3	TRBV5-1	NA	CASSLVSGGRDTQYF	TGCGCCAGCAGCTTGGTTTCCGGGGGACGGGATACGCAGTATTTT
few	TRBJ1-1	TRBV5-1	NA	CASSPGPSEAFF	TGCGCCAGCAGCCCCGGACCCTCTGAAGCTTTCTTT
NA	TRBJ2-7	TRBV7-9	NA	CASSLAQGAQYF	TGTGCCAGCAGCTTAGCTCAAGGGGCGCAGTACTTC
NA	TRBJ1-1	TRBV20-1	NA	CSVRGEGTEAFF	TGCAGTGTTAGAGGTGAGGGAACTGAAGCTTTCTTT
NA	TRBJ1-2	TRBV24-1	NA	CATSAGVGYGYTF	TGTGCCACCAGTGCAGGGGTCGGCTATGGCTACACCTTC